This TCR beta chain is from a study of cytomegalovirus exposure and HLA in healthy donors. Primers included in the PCR were 60 Vbeta and 13 Jbeta primers. TCRdb's table, derived via immunoSEQ multiplex PCR, lists solely in-frame clones and lacks some. Of 150,000 to 200,000 clones listed, around 78% are singletons. This clone was observed a single time. CDR3 length: 15 residues. From germline, CDR1 is MNHEY and CDR2 SVGAGI. V lost 4 bases, J lost 0 bases, and 10 bases lay in between. Sequenced: PBMCs. This chain uses TRBV6-5 with TRBJ1-5; tentatively, D is TRBD1 (5 bases). The sequence was obtained from a middle-aged woman in good health and CMV-seronegative. The CDR3 coding sequence is TGTGCCAGCAGTTTTGACAGATATAGCAATCAGCCCCAGCATTTT. Protein sequence: CASSFDRYSNQPQHF.